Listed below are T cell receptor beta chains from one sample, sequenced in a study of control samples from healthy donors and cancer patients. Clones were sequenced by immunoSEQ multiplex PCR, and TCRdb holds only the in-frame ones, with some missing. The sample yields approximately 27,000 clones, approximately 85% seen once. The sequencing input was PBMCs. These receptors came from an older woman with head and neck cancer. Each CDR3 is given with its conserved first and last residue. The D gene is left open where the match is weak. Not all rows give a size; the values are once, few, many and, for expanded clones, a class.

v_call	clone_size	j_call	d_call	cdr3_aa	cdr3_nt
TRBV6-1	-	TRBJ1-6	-	CASSASPDPGRSPLHF	TGTGCCAGCAGTGCCTCCCCGGACCCGGGGAGATCACCCCTCCACTTT
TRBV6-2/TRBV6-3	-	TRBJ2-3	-	CASSYFTADTQYF	TGTGCCAGCAGTTACTTTACAGCAGATACGCAGTATTTT
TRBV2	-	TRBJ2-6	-	CASKRSRGANVLTF	TGTGCCAGCAAAAGAAGTCGGGGGGCCAACGTCCTGACTTTC
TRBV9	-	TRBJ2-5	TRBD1	CASSVGQQETQYF	TGTGCCAGCAGCGTGGGACAGCAAGAGACCCAGTACTTC
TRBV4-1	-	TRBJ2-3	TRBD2	CASSQVLAGSTQYF	TGCGCCAGCAGCCAAGTTCTAGCGGGGTCCACGCAGTATTTT
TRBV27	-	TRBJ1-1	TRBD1	CASSLPGQGGTEAFF	TGTGCCAGCAGTCTACCGGGACAGGGAGGCACTGAAGCTTTCTTT
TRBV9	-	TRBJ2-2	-	CASSVVPSVVGELFF	TGTGCCAGCAGCGTAGTCCCCAGTGTCGTCGGGGAGCTGTTTTTT
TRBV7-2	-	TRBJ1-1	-	CASSLAGGPNTEAFF	TGTGCCAGCAGCTTAGCTGGGGGCCCGAACACTGAAGCTTTCTTT
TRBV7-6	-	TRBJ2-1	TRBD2	CASSSTSGRGKQFF	TGTGCCAGCAGCTCTACTAGCGGGAGGGGGAAGCAGTTCTTC
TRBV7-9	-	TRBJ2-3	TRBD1	CASSSGQLSDTQYF	TGTGCCAGCAGCTCGGGACAGTTATCAGATACGCAGTATTTT
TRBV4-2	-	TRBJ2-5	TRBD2	CASSQDITSGRGGLETQYF	TGTGCCAGCAGCCAAGATATTACTAGCGGGAGAGGGGGGTTGGAGACCCAGTACTTC
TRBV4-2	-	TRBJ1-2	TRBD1	CASSHPSGQGYYGYTF	TGTGCCAGCAGCCATCCCTCGGGACAGGGCTACTATGGCTACACCTTC
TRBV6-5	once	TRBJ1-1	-	CASMGLTEAFF	TGTGCCAGCATGGGGCTCACTGAAGCTTTCTTT
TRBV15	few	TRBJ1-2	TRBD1	CATSWRGRGGYTF	TGTGCCACCAGTTGGAGGGGGCGGGGAGGCTACACCTTC
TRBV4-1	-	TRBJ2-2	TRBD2	CASSQELAGSSHTGELFF	TGCGCCAGCAGCCAAGAACTAGCGGGGTCCTCTCACACCGGGGAGCTGTTTTTT
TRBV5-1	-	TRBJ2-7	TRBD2	CASRPDSGTYEQYF	TGCGCCAGCAGACCTGATAGCGGGACCTACGAGCAGTACTTC
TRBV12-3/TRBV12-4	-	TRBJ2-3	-	CASSFSAGDTQYF	TGTGCCAGCAGTTTCTCTGCCGGAGATACGCAGTATTTT
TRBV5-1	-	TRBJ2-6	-	CASTELSGANVLTF	TGCGCCAGCACCGAGCTCTCTGGGGCCAACGTCCTGACTTTC
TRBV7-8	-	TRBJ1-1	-	CASSPDMNTEAFF	TGTGCCAGTAGTCCGGACATGAACACTGAAGCTTTCTTT
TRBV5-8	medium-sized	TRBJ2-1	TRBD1	CASSSIRGLFSYNEQFF	TGTGCCAGCAGCTCTATCAGGGGGCTATTCTCCTACAATGAGCAGTTCTTC
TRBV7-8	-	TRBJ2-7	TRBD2	CASSQRTSGVYEQYF	TGTGCCAGCAGCCAGAGGACTAGCGGGGTCTACGAGCAGTACTTC
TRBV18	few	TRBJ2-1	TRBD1	CASSQRQGGSYNEQFF	TGTGCCAGCTCTCAAAGACAGGGGGGTTCCTACAATGAGCAGTTCTTC
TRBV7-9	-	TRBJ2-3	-	CASSLAGRDPHHTQYF	TGTGCCAGCAGCTTAGCGGGGCGGGATCCCCACCATACGCAGTATTTT
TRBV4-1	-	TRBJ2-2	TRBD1	CASSQTPGGTGFGTGELFF	TGCGCCAGCAGCCAAACTCCTGGGGGGACAGGGTTTGGCACCGGGGAGCTGTTTTTT
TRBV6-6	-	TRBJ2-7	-	CASSSLTGGYEQYF	TGTGCCAGCAGTTCGTTGACAGGTGGCTACGAGCAGTACTTC
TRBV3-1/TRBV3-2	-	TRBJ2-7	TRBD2	CASSHGLADYEQYF	TGTGCCAGCAGCCACGGACTAGCGGACTACGAGCAGTACTTC
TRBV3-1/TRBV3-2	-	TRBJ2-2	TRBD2	CASSQAASGSSAGELFF	TGTGCCAGCAGCCAAGCAGCTAGCGGGAGTTCCGCCGGGGAGCTGTTTTTT
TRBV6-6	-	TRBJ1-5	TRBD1	CASSDRGGNQPQHF	TGTGCCAGCAGTGACAGGGGAGGCAATCAGCCCCAGCATTTT
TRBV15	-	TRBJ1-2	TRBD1	CATSRPGQGDGYTF	TGTGCCACCAGCAGACCGGGACAGGGCGATGGCTACACCTTC
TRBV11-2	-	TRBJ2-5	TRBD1	CASSWVRVQGQETQYF	TGTGCCAGCAGCTGGGTACGGGTACAGGGGCAAGAGACCCAGTACTTC
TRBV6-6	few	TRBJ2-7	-	CAIRGGTDSYEQYF	TGTGCCATCAGGGGGGGGACAGATTCCTACGAGCAGTACTTC
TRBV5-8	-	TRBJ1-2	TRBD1	CASSLRGPNYGYTF	TGTGCCAGCAGCCTTAGGGGGCCCAACTATGGCTACACCTTC
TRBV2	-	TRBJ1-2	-	CASSEEVGYTF	TGTGCCAGCAGTGAGGAGGTTGGCTACACCTTC
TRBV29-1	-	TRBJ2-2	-	CSVDSGGGELFF	TGCAGCGTTGACAGCGGAGGCGGGGAGCTGTTTTTT
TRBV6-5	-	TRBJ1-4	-	CASSYSGGSEKLFF	TGTGCCAGCAGTTACTCAGGAGGTAGTGAAAAACTGTTTTTT
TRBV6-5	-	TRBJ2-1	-	CASSRRLGRYNEQFF	TGTGCCAGCAGCCGAAGACTGGGGAGATACAATGAGCAGTTCTTC
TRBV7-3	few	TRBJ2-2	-	CASSFGGTGELFF	TGTGCCAGCAGCTTCGGGGGCACCGGGGAGCTGTTTTTT
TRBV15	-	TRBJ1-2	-	CATRGPDGYTF	TGTGCCACCAGGGGTCCTGATGGCTACACCTTC
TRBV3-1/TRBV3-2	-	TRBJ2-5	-	CASSQATAGVTRGGTQYF	TGTGCCAGCAGCCAAGCGACGGCTGGGGTAACCAGGGGAGGGACCCAGTACTTC
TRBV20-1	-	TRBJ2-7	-	CSASVRGPYEQYF	TGCAGTGCTAGTGTCAGGGGCCCATACGAGCAGTACTTC
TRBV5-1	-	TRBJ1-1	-	CASSSGGGNGMNTEAFF	TGCGCCAGCAGCTCTGGAGGTGGAAATGGAATGAACACTGAAGCTTTCTTT
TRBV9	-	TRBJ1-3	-	CASSVFDSIGNTIYF	TGTGCCAGCAGCGTCTTCGACAGCATCGGAAACACCATATATTTT
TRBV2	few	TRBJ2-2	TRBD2	CASSWTSGRASTGELFF	TGTGCCAGCAGCTGGACTAGCGGGAGGGCCAGCACCGGGGAGCTGTTTTTT
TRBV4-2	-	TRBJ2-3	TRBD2	CASSQGLDSGGTSTDTQYF	TGTGCCAGCAGCCAGGGACTGGATAGCGGGGGTACTAGCACAGATACGCAGTATTTT
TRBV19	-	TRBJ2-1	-	CASSIIGNEQFF	TGTGCCAGTAGTATTATCGGCAATGAGCAGTTCTTC
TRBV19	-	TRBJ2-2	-	CASSKVEGTNTGELFF	TGTGCCAGTAGTAAGGTTGAGGGAACGAACACCGGGGAGCTGTTTTTT
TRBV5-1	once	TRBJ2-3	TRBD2	CASTGLANVFSTDTQYF	TGCGCCAGTACGGGACTAGCGAACGTTTTCAGCACAGATACGCAGTATTTT
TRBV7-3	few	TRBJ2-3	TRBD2	CASSGLAGTDTQYF	TGTGCCAGCAGCGGACTAGCGGGCACAGATACGCAGTATTTT
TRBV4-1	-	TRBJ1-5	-	CASTPRLGDNQPQHF	TGCGCCAGCACCCCAAGGCTAGGAGACAATCAGCCCCAGCATTTT
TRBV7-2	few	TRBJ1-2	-	CASRQTRVADYGYTF	TGTGCCAGCAGACAGACCAGGGTGGCCGACTATGGCTACACCTTC
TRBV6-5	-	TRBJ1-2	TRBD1	CASSTGTANYGYTF	TGTGCCAGCAGCACCGGGACAGCTAACTATGGCTACACCTTC
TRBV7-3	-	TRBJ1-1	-	CASSFGTAGEAFF	TGTGCCAGCAGCTTTGGGACCGCCGGTGAAGCTTTCTTT
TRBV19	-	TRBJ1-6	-	CASSYRESNSPLHF	TGTGCCAGTAGTTACAGGGAATCGAATTCACCCCTCCACTTT